This T cell receptor (beta chain) originates from a study of T cells expressing NK-cell markers (dated by TCRdb to the early 2020s). Describing the broader study: TCR beta-chain repertoires were profiled in sorted CD3+CD56+NKG2C+, CD3+CD56+NKG2C- and CD3+CD56-NKG2C+ T-cell subsets from roughly eight donors. Seven of the eight sequenced donors were HCMV-seropositive and one was HCMV-seronegative. Randomly selected healthy volunteers, three men and five women, were used as the eight sequenced donors. Illumina HiSeq 2000/2500, MiSeq or NextSeq was used to sequence libraries as 2 x 150 bp reads. Paper-wide results and their limitations: Whether the expanded NKG2C-expressing T cell clones were specific for HCMV antigens was left unclear. Those dominant clonotypes were again the most abundant among CD3+CD56-NKG2C+ cells in a few donors, at about 28.3-60.1%. In several donors, the dominant CD3+CD56+NKG2C+ clonotypes were found to rank among the top 10 CD8+ clonotypes and to make up roughly 1.0-7.5% of CD8+ T cells.

To determine HCMV serostatus, a commercial ELISA kit was used to detect HCMV-specific IgG in serum. Ficoll density gradient centrifugation was used to isolate peripheral blood mononuclear cells from blood. The CDR3 holds 15 amino acids from the cysteine to the phenylalanine. A DNA sequence was not provided. Per the germline V gene, SGHRS is the CDR1 and YFSETQ is the CDR2. These reads were obtained on an Illumina HiSeq 2000. TCR beta cDNA libraries were made by 5'RACE template switching that added a universal primer site and unique molecular identifiers. cDNA synthesis was primed from the TCR beta constant segment and was followed by two successive PCR amplification steps. On the authors' methods: MIGEC was used to demultiplex reads and group the reads by UMI, and MiTCR was used to assemble and quantify clonotypes. To exclude erroneous sequences, only TCR cDNA sequences supported by at least two reads were retained. The tcR package was used for downstream repertoire analysis, and clonotypes were matched across fractions by CDR3 nucleotide sequence plus V segment. VDJmatch was used to annotate antigen specificity against VDJdb, with one amino acid substitution allowed in CDR3. TCRdb reprocessed the sequencing reads and holds a single record per CDR3 protein sequence, with no DNA. None of the V and J calls come from the authors' own analysis; TCRdb made them. The sample's records list some 110,000 distinct CDR3 sequences. About 18% of the sample is taken by the ten largest.

A note on this clonotype: It lacks a known antigen.

The V and J genes are TRBV5-1 and TRBJ2-1; TCRdb's assignment of TRBD1 cannot be checked, as there is no DNA. Sequences were obtained from blood T cells: a sorted CD56 or NKG2C T cell subset, CD4+ or CD8+ T cells, or bulk PBMC T cells (not recorded which). The sequence was collected from a woman between 18 and 75 years old in good health. The CDR3 protein is CASSLVWGGGNEQFF.